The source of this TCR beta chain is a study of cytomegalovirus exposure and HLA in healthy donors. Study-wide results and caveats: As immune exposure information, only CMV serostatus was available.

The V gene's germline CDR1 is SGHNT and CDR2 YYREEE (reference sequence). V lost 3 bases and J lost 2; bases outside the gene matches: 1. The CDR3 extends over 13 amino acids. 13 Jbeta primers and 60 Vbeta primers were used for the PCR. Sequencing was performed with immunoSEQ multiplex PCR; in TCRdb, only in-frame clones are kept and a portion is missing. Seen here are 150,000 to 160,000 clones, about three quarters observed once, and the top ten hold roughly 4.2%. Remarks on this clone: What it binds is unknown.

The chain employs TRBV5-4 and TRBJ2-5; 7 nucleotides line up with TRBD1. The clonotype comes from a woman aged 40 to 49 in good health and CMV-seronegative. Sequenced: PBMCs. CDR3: CASSSGQQETQYF. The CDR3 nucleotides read TGTGCCAGCAGCTCGGGACAGCAAGAGACCCAGTACTTC.